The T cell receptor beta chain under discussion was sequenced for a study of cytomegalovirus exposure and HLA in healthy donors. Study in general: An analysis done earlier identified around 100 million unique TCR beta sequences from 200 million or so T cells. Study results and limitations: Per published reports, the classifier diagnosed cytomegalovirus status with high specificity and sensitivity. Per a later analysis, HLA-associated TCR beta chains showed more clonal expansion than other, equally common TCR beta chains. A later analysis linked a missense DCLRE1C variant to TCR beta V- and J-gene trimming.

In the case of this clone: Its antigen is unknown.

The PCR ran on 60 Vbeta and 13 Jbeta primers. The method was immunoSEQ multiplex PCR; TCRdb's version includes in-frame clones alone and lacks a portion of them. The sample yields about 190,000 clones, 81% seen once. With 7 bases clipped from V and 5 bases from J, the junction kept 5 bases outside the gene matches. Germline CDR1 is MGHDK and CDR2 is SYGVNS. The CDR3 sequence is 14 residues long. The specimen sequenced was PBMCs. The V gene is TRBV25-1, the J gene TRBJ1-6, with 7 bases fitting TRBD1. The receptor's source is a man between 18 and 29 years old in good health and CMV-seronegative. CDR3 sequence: CASTWTGNNSPLHF. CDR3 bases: TGTGCCAGCACCTGGACAGGCAATAATTCACCCCTCCACTTT.